Listed here are 5 T cell receptor beta chains from one sample, sequenced in a study of blood T cell repertoires in COVID-19. Assay used: immunoSEQ multiplex PCR; TCRdb lists only in-frame clones, some missing. Among some 110,000 clones listed, over 75% were seen once. The sample was peripheral blood. All receptors come from a man in his 60s with active or convalescent COVID-19.

This clone occurred once. J is TRBJ2-3 and V is TRBV2, with TRBD1 matching 10 bases. CDR3 length: 14 residues. The germline V gene encodes CDR1 SNHLY and CDR2 FYNNEI. V trimming: 5 bases; J trimming: 4 bases; junction bases outside the gene matches: 3. CDR3 nucleotide sequence: TGTGCCAGCAGTTCCGGGACAGGGGCAGATACGCAGTATTTT. Its translation: CASSSGTGADTQYF.

This clone was found a few times. The V gene is TRBV15, the J gene TRBJ2-2; 10 nucleotides agree with TRBD1. Germline CDR1 LNHNV, CDR2 YYDKDF (reference sequence). CDR3 length: 16 residues. V lost 3 bases, J lost 8 bases, and 9 bases stayed unmatched. This CDR3 reads CATSSPDRGLIGELFF. The CDR3 DNA reads as TGTGCCACCAGCAGCCCGGACAGGGGGTTAATTGGGGAGCTGTTTTTT.

This chain uses TRBV6-2 or TRBV6-3 with TRBJ2-4; TRBD2 is a possible D gene (6 bases). In germline, CDR1 is MNHEY, CDR2 SVGEGT. V was cut by 6 bases and J by 1 base, with 19 bases left in between. The CDR3 totals 17 residues. The chain's CDR3 is CASSSKGGVWAKNIQYF. CDR3 coding DNA: TGTGCCAGCAGCTCTAAAGGAGGGGTTTGGGCCAAAAACATTCAGTACTTC.

The CDR3 loop reads CASGKGTGGISSYEQYF. CDR3 nucleotides: TGTGCTAGTGGAAAAGGTACAGGGGGGATATCTTCCTACGAGCAGTACTTC. This sequence joins TRBV12-5 and TRBJ2-7; 8 positions match TRBD1. The CDR3 is made up of 17 amino acids. The V and J ends lost 6 bases and 1 base, in that order; junction bases with no gene match: 14. CDR1 and CDR2 from the germline V gene are LGHNT and FRNRAP.

The gene calls are TRBV2 and TRBJ1-3, with a weak D call TRBD1 (6 bases). CDR3 length equals 14 residues. V was cut by 1 base and J by 3 bases, with 7 bases left in between. CDR1 is SNHLY, CDR2 FYNNEI, per germline. CDR3 amino acids: CASSEDRVGNTIYF. The CDR3 DNA reads as TGTGCCAGCAGTGAAGACAGGGTTGGAAACACCATATATTTT.